This TCR beta chain was sequenced during a study of cytomegalovirus exposure and HLA in healthy donors. Germline V gene sequence: CDR1 SNHLY, CDR2 FYNNEI. With 5 bases removed from V and 6 bases from J, the gap between germline ends came to 13 bases. The CDR3 is 13 residues long. Measured with immunoSEQ multiplex PCR; TCRdb has only the in-frame clones, and not every one. Of roughly 120,000 clones listed, roughly nine tenths were seen once; the top ten hold about 4.1%. The chain recombines TRBV2 with TRBJ1-2, with TRBD1 as a possible D gene (5 bases). This TCR was sampled from a man younger than 35 in good health and CMV-seropositive. Sequences were obtained from PBMCs. The CDR3 DNA reads as TGTGCCAGCAGTCTACTCCGGGGGGATGGCTACACCTTC. Its protein is CASSLLRGDGYTF.